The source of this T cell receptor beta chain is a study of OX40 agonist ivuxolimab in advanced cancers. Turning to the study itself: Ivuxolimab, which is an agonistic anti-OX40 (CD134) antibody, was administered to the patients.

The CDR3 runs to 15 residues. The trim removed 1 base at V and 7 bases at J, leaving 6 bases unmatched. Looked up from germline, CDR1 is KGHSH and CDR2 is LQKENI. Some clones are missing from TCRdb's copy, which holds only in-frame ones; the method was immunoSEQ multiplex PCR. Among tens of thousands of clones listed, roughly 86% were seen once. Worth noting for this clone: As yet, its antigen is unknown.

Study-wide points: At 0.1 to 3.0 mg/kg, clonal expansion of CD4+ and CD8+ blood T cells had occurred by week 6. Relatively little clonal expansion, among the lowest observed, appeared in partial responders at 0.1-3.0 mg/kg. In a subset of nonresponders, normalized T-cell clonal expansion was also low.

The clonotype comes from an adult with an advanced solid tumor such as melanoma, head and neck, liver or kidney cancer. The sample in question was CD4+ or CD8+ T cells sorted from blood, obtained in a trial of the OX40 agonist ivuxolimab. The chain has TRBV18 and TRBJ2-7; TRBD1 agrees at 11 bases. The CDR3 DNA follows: TGTGCCAGCTCACCACTCGGACAGGGGGCGAGTGAGCAGTACTTC. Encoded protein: CASSPLGQGASEQYF.